This TCR beta chain was sequenced in a study of T cell changes during pregnancy in multiple sclerosis. This clone was seen a few times. Sequenced by immunoSEQ multiplex PCR; TCRdb stores in-frame clones only, minus some. The top ten hold 0.55% to 0.65% of the sample, which has over 45,000 clones, 70% to 90% seen once. The V gene's germline CDR1 is SGHDT and CDR2 YYEEEE. This CDR3 region has 15 residues. V lost 6 bases and J lost 0, with 15 bases in between. V usage is TRBV5-6 and J usage is TRBJ1-2; D unclear. The TCR was taken from a female donor with multiple sclerosis, enrolled in a pregnancy study. Sequences were derived from CD4+ T cells from peripheral blood mononuclear cells, sampled in the first trimester of pregnancy. The CDR3 region is CASTAYTVANYGYTF. CDR3 DNA sequence: TGTGCCAGCACCGCTTATACGGTAGCTAACTATGGCTACACCTTC.